The clone carrying this TCR beta chain has more than one count but fewer than ten. Its specificity is not known. This entry comes from a study of T cell repertoires in cytomegalovirus infection. Study-wide context: In the study, CMV epitopes included recently identified HLA-C-restricted and well-studied HLA-B-restricted ones. TCR beta signatures that were public indicated CMV infection and matching HLA type.

In germline, CDR1 is SEHNR, CDR2 FQNEAQ (reference sequence). The V and J ends lost 5 bases and 4 bases respectively, with 14 bases between them. This CDR3 comprises 14 residues. Study conclusions and caveats: Pooled public TCR beta family frequency picked out CMV carriers with the relevant HLA.

TCRdb re-analysed the reads in MiXCR, keeping a single row per CDR3 protein. This sample carries 650,000 to 900,000 distinct CDR3 sequences, almost 30% of them seen once, and the ten largest clones take around 13%. The starting material was cultured CD8+ T cells from PBMCs, obtained from culture after CMV antigen stimulation. The origin of this receptor is a human donor in good health (CMV status not recorded). Some clones in this sample may be carry-over from other donors' samples. J is TRBJ2-5 and V is TRBV7-9; TRBD1 is a possible D gene (5 bases). The CDR3: CASSIPAGRETQYF. The CDR3, as DNA: TGTGCCAGCAGCATCCCGGCAGGGCGAGAGACCCAGTACTTC.